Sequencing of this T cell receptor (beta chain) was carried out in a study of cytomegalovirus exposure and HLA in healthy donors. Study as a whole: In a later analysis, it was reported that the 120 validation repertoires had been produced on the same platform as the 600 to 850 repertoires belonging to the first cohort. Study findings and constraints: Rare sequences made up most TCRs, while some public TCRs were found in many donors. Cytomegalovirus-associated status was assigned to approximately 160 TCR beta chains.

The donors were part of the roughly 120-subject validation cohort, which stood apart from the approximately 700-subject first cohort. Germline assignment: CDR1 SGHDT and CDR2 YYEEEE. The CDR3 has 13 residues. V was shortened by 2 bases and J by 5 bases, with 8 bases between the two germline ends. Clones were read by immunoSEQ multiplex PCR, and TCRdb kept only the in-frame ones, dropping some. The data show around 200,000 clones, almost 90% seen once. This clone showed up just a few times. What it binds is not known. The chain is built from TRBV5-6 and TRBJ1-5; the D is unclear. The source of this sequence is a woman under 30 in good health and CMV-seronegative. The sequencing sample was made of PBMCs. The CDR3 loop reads CASSFAGYQPQHF. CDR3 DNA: TGTGCCAGCAGCTTCGCGGGGTATCAGCCCCAGCATTTT.